The 19 T cell receptor beta chains presented below share a single source sample, sequenced in a study of radiotherapy plus CTLA-4 blockade in lung cancer. Sequencing used immunoSEQ multiplex PCR; TCRdb keeps in-frame clones, though not all of them. The sample contains 20,000 to 30,000 clones, about four fifths of which appear only once. The sequencing here drew on peripheral blood, taken from a patient treated with radiotherapy plus ipilimumab. These receptors all stem from a human donor with non-small cell lung cancer that progressed on radiotherapy plus ipilimumab.

The table lists this clone with a count of one. The chain links TRBV11-2 to TRBJ1-1; D gene unclear. V lost 5 bases and J 1 base, leaving 17 bases between the germline ends. CDR1 and CDR2 from the germline V gene are SGHAT and FQNNGV. The CDR3 extends over 16 amino acids. DNA of the CDR3: TGTGCCAGCAGCGAGCTGCGAGCCCAGCGGAACACTGAAGCTTTCTTT. It is translated as CASSELRAQRNTEAFF.

Only one count was recorded for this clone. Germline and junction disagree at one end, which may indicate a read error. The chain carries TRBV2 and TRBJ1-1, with TRBD1 matching 9 bases. The CDR3 covers 10 residues. Per germline, CDR1 SNHLY and CDR2 FYNNEI. The CDR3 sequence: CASTGTGLVF. CDR3 bases: TGTGCCAGCACCGGGACAGGGTTAGTCTTT.

The table lists this clone with a few counts. The chain is built from TRBV6-5 and TRBJ1-4; 7 bases fit TRBD1. Germline V lookup: CDR1 MNHEY, CDR2 SVGAGI. The CDR3 has 12 amino acids. Unmatched junction bases numbered 11, after V lost 10 bases and J lost 12 bases. The CDR3 loop reads CATTGVLAELFF. The CDR3 nucleotides read TGTGCCACAACAGGGGTCCTCGCCGAACTGTTTTTT.

The chain uses TRBV28 and TRBJ1-2; D gene ambiguous. The germline CDR1 and CDR2 sequences are MDHEN and SYDVKM. The CDR3 length is 11 residues. V was shortened by 4 bases and J by 10 bases, with 10 bases between the two germline ends. CDR3 sequence: CASSSTGDYTF. The CDR3 nucleotides read TGTGCCAGCAGTTCGACGGGTGACTACACCTTC.

The rearrangement uses TRBV28 and TRBJ2-7; D is possibly TRBD1 (6 bases). CDR3 size: 14 residues. Trimming removed 10 bases from V and 3 bases from J, with 19 bases in between. Germline V gene lookup returns CDR1 MDHEN and CDR2 SYDVKM. The CDR3: CATRLQGSGYEQYF. In DNA, the CDR3 is TGTGCCACCAGATTACAGGGATCCGGCTACGAGCAGTACTTC.

The rearrangement joins TRBV21-1 to TRBJ1-5. TRBV21-1 is deemed a pseudogene. The CDR3 length is 13 residues. The CDR3 DNA follows: TGTGCCAGTCACGGGCAGGGCAATCAGCCCCAGCATTTT. Translation: CASHGQGNQPQHF.

This sequence joins TRBV6-1 and TRBJ2-5, with 7 bases matching TRBD1. V shed 8 bases and J 3 bases; nucleotides not matched to a gene: 6. Germline V lookup: CDR1 MNHNS, CDR2 SASEGT. The CDR3 sequence is 13 residues long. The DNA for the CDR3 is TGTGCCAGCCGGGGACAGAGAGAAGAGACCCAGTACTTC. As protein: CASRGQREETQYF.

The CDR3 sequence: CASRPQGSSSYEQYF. CDR3 nucleotides: TGCGCCAGCAGACCCCAGGGTAGTTCGTCCTACGAGCAGTACTTC. V gene TRBV5-1 combines with J gene TRBJ2-7; D possibly corresponds to TRBD1 (5 bases). The germline V gene has CDR1 SGHRS and CDR2 YFSETQ. Trimming pared 5 bases from V and 1 base from J, leaving 16 bases between. The CDR3 contains 15 residues.

The chain uses TRBV6-1 and TRBJ1-2; a possible D gene is TRBD1 (6 bases). CDR3 length: 15 residues. The V gene's germline CDR1 is MNHNS and CDR2 SASEGT. Trimming pared 3 bases from V and 5 bases from J, leaving 16 bases between. The CDR3 DNA is TGTGCCAGCAGTGATCCCAGCAGGGGCCGGTATGGCTACACCTTC. Its translation is CASSDPSRGRYGYTF.

The rearrangement links TRBV30 to TRBJ1-4; no reliable D call. The CDR3 is made up of 13 amino acids. V was shortened by 4 bases and J by 8 bases, with 14 bases between the two germline ends. Looked up from germline, CDR1 is GTSNPN and CDR2 is SVGIG (reference sequence). The CDR3 sequence: CAWMSGGSEKLFF. CDR3 coding DNA: TGTGCCTGGATGTCGGGCGGATCGGAAAAACTGTTTTTT.

The chain has TRBV7-9 and TRBJ2-1; D remains ambiguous. Germline assignment: CDR1 SEHNR and CDR2 FQNEAQ (reference sequence). CDR3 size: 15 residues. The V gene lost 3 bases and the J gene lost 0 bases, with 9 bases spanning the gap. Written as DNA, the CDR3 is TGTGCCAGCAGCTTTTCGTTGAGCTCCTACAATGAGCAGTTCTTC. Protein product: CASSFSLSSYNEQFF.

J is TRBJ2-1 and V is TRBV5-4; 8 positions match TRBD2. V shed 7 bases and J 7 bases; nucleotides not matched to a gene: 1. Germline assignment: CDR1 SGHNT and CDR2 YYREEE (reference sequence). The CDR3 runs to 11 residues. The CDR3 bases are TGTGCCAGCGAGCGGGAGAATGAGCAGTTCTTC. Protein product: CASERENEQFF.

J is TRBJ2-3 and V is TRBV14; D remains unclear. V was clipped by 3 bases and J by 4 bases, with 2 bases between them. There are 11 residues in the CDR3. Germline lookup yields CDR1 SGHDN and CDR2 FVKESK. Here the CDR3 reads CASSQADTQYF. The CDR3 region has the DNA TGTGCCAGCAGCCAGGCAGATACGCAGTATTTT.

The rearrangement joins TRBV6-6 to TRBJ2-1; D may be TRBD2 (6 bases). The CDR3 consists of 14 residues. V lost 5 bases, J lost 4 bases, and 12 bases lay in between. Germline V gene lookup returns CDR1 MNHNY and CDR2 SVGAGI (reference sequence). The CDR3 is CASSPRGLYNEQFF. Written as DNA, the CDR3 is TGTGCCAGCAGTCCAAGGGGACTTTACAATGAGCAGTTCTTC.

J is TRBJ2-3 and V is TRBV11-3; tentatively, D is TRBD1 (6 bases). Trimming left V 5 bases short and J 0 bases short, with 9 bases between. The CDR3 has 14 amino acids. Germline V lookup: CDR1 SGHNT, CDR2 YENEEA. The CDR3 DNA is TGTGCCAGCAGCCAGGGGACAAGCACAGATACGCAGTATTTT. Protein sequence: CASSQGTSTDTQYF.

The chain recombines TRBV9 with TRBJ2-1; TRBD1 agrees at 7 bases. V lost 3 bases to trimming and J lost 8 bases; unmatched junction nucleotides: 2. Looked up from germline, CDR1 is SGDLS and CDR2 is YYNGEE. The CDR3 length is 12 residues. CDR3 coding DNA: TGTGCCAGCAGCGAAGACAGGGATGAGCAGTTCTTC. Its translation is CASSEDRDEQFF.

The chain carries TRBV5-6 and TRBJ2-1; 7 nucleotides agree with TRBD2. Germline V gene sequence: CDR1 SGHDT, CDR2 YYEEEE. The CDR3 is 14 amino acids. J was trimmed by 5 bases and V by 5 bases; bases with no gene match: 7. The CDR3 reads CASRTGGPDNEQFF. The CDR3 coding sequence is TGTGCCAGCAGGACGGGAGGTCCGGACAATGAGCAGTTCTTC.

V gene TRBV4-2 combines with J gene TRBJ1-6; weak D call: TRBD1 (6 bases). The V gene's germline CDR1 is LGHNA and CDR2 YNFKEQ. The CDR3 consists of 14 residues. V lost 4 bases and J lost 14, with 18 bases in between. The CDR3, as DNA: TGTGCCAGCAGCCTCGGGGACACGGGAAGGACCCTCCACTTT. Encoded protein: CASSLGDTGRTLHF.

The chain has TRBV6-1 and TRBJ1-1; weak D call: TRBD1 (6 bases). Germline V CDR1 and CDR2: MNHNS, SASEGT. CDR3 length equals 16 residues. V was clipped by 1 base and J by 4 bases, with 16 bases between them. CDR3: CASSEVSRGYGTEAFF. The CDR3 DNA reads as TGTGCCAGCAGTGAAGTAAGTAGGGGGTACGGCACTGAAGCTTTCTTT.